Listed below are T cell receptor beta chains from one sample, sequenced in a study of CXCR3-negative and CXCR3-positive naive CD8 T cells. TCRdb re-called the 5' RACE reads and catalogs CDR3 proteins one per entry, DNA excluded. With over 70,000 distinct CDR3 sequences in the sample, the ten largest clones hold less than 0.85%. The source material was naive CXCR3+ CD8+ T cells from blood. The receptors come from a human donor in good health. Some clones in this sample may be carry-over from other donors' samples. Both conserved end residues are part of each CDR3. Each record gives: J gene, V gene, CDR3 protein.

TRBJ2-7 | TRBV14 | CASSLSGTGSVYEQYF
TRBJ2-5 | TRBV20-1 | CSARERRAETQYF
TRBJ2-5 | TRBV9 | CASSVEPSGSSQETQYF
TRBJ1-2 | TRBV6-2/TRBV6-3 | CASSYVSYINYGYTF
TRBJ2-3 | TRBV4-1 | CASSQDHSASGKDTQYF
TRBJ2-7 | TRBV20-1 | CSARDRTGPYEQYF
TRBJ2-2 | TRBV7-3 | CASSLDTSTGELFF
TRBJ2-1 | TRBV5-1 | CASSVGTPLYNEQFF
TRBJ2-5 | TRBV7-9 | CASSGVIAGLGETQYF
TRBJ1-1 | TRBV3-1 | CASSQLGSGNTEAFF
TRBJ1-2 | TRBV29-1 | CSGYTTDSGNYGYTF
TRBJ1-2 | TRBV20-1 | CSARGTGAEVDYYGYTF
TRBJ2-1 | TRBV29-1 | CSVDVFGGNEQFF
TRBJ2-3 | TRBV14 | CASSQLRGQGPTSGTDTQYF
TRBJ2-3 | TRBV29-1 | CSVRNNEVTQYF
TRBJ2-3 | TRBV28 | CASSHRGGTVFF
TRBJ2-7 | TRBV20-1 | CSASLGGEQYF
TRBJ2-7 | TRBV12-3/TRBV12-4 | CASSFAETYEQYF
TRBJ2-7 | TRBV24-1 | CATGGQGTYEQYF
TRBJ2-1 | TRBV20-1 | CSARQPTGTAYENEQFF
TRBJ2-2 | TRBV4-1 | CASSQDTGPAPGELFF
TRBJ1-6 | TRBV7-9 | CASFKQGAYNSPLHF
TRBJ1-2 | TRBV7-6 | CASSLAAEYDYGYTF
TRBJ1-3 | TRBV11-2 | CASTPMGAGSGNTIYF
TRBJ1-1 | TRBV25-1 | CASSEFFYGQANTEAFF
TRBJ2-1 | TRBV27 | CASSLSSGAYNEQFF
TRBJ1-2 | TRBV6-1 | CASSEYPGRRYGYTF